Below are 10 T cell receptor beta chains sequenced from a single sample in a study of blood T cell repertoires in COVID-19. This table comes from immunoSEQ multiplex PCR, and its TCRdb copy is limited to in-frame clones, with some not included. The table records about 300,000 clones, over 75% of them present only once. Input material: peripheral blood. These receptors all stem from a human donor in a cohort sampled during active COVID-19.

This clone was seen only once. This chain links TRBV27 with TRBJ2-3; possibly TRBD2 for D (5 bases). The CDR3 has 17 residues. The V and J ends lost 6 bases and 5 bases respectively, with 24 bases between them. Germline V gene sequence: CDR1 MNHEY, CDR2 SMNVEV (reference sequence). The CDR3 nucleotides are TGTGCCAGCAGATCCCTCGGCCTCGGGGTGGGTATAGATACGCAGTATTTT. It yields the protein CASRSLGLGVGIDTQYF.

The CDR3 spells CASKEGRPPDTQYF. DNA of the CDR3: TGTGCCAGCAAAGAAGGGAGGCCTCCAGATACGCAGTATTTT. The chain employs TRBV28 and TRBJ2-3; possible D gene TRBD2, 6 bases. There are 14 residues in the CDR3. The V end lost 7 bases, the J end lost 4 bases, and 15 bases lay between the germline ends. Germline lookup yields CDR1 MDHEN and CDR2 SYDVKM.

This clone was picked up many times. V and J are TRBV11-2 and TRBJ2-2, with D perhaps TRBD2 (5 bases). V shed 3 bases and J shed 13 bases, with 9 bases lying between them. The CDR3 sequence is 11 residues long. Per germline, CDR1 SGHAT and CDR2 FQNNGV. CDR3 sequence: CASSFRGGLFF. The CDR3, as DNA: TGTGCCAGCAGCTTTCGTGGAGGGCTGTTTTTT.

This chain connects TRBV7-9 to TRBJ2-3; D gene unclear. Trimming cost V 5 bases and J 0 bases, with 9 bases left between them. The CDR3 loop spans 14 amino acids. Germline loops: CDR1 SEHNR, CDR2 FQNEAQ (reference sequence). Here the CDR3 reads CASSPYLSTDTQYF. DNA for the CDR3: TGTGCCAGCAGCCCCTACCTAAGCACAGATACGCAGTATTTT. The whole variable domain, remainder taken from reference TRBV7-9 and TRBJ2-3, is DTGVSQNPRHKITKRGQNVTFRCDPISEHNRLYWYRQTLGQGPEFLTYFQNEAQLEKSRLLSDRFSAERPKGSFSTLEIQRTEQGDSAMYLCASSPYLSTDTQYFGPGTRLTVL.

The rearrangement joins TRBV4-2 to TRBJ2-7; the match to TRBD2 covers 12 bases. This CDR3 region has 15 residues. J was trimmed by 5 bases and V by 4 bases; bases with no gene match: 6. The germline gives CDR1 LGHNA, CDR2 YNFKEQ. This CDR3 reads CASSPRTSGADEQYF. As DNA, the CDR3 is TGTGCCAGCAGCCCACGGACTAGCGGGGCCGACGAGCAGTACTTC.

The V call is TRBV18, the J call TRBJ1-2; tentatively, D is TRBD1 (5 bases). Germline loops: CDR1 KGHSH, CDR2 LQKENI. This CDR3 contains 15 residues. Trimming cost V 5 bases and J 2 bases, with 15 bases left between them. The CDR3 sequence is CASSDTGSPNYGYTF. CDR3 DNA sequence: TGTGCCAGCTCAGACACAGGATCACCAAACTATGGCTACACCTTC.

This clone has only one observation. The V and J genes are TRBV18 and TRBJ1-1; 7 bases are shared with TRBD1. CDR1 and CDR2 from the germline V gene are KGHSH and LQKENI. The CDR3 runs to 14 residues. Trimming at V came to 4 bases and at J to 0 bases, leaving 2 bases not matched to a gene. This CDR3 is CASSLDRVNTEAFF. CDR3 in DNA: TGTGCCAGCTCACTTGACAGGGTGAACACTGAAGCTTTCTTT.

The chain has TRBV16 and TRBJ2-7; the match to TRBD1 covers 8 bases. The CDR3 totals 15 residues. Germline CDR1 is KGHSY and CDR2 is FQNENV. V gave up 4 bases and J gave up 4 bases; unmatched junction bases: 9. The CDR3 reads CASSRAGTGSYEQYF. The CDR3 DNA reads as TGTGCCAGCAGCCGGGCAGGGACAGGATCATACGAGCAGTACTTC. Full variable domain (outside the CDR3, taken from reference TRBV16 and TRBJ2-7): GEEVAQTPKHLVRGEGQKAKLYCAPIKGHSYVFWYQQVLKNEFKFLISFQNENVFDETGMPKERFSAKCLPNSPCSLEIQATKLEDSAVYFCASSRAGTGSYEQYFGPGTRLTVT.

This chain joins TRBV29-1 and TRBJ2-5; 7 bases match TRBD1. The CDR3 is 13 residues long. The junction had 6 bases not matched to a gene; V was cut back by 3 bases and J by 5 bases. Germline values: CDR1 SQVTM, CDR2 ANQGSEA. CDR3 amino acids: CSVERGQRETQYF. The CDR3 region has the DNA TGCAGCGTTGAGAGGGGACAGCGGGAGACCCAGTACTTC.

The V gene is TRBV19, the J gene TRBJ1-5, with D tentatively TRBD1 (5 bases). V was pared by 8 bases and J by 4 bases, with 15 bases between. The CDR3 extends over 14 amino acids. Germline loops: CDR1 LNHDA, CDR2 SQIVND (reference sequence). The CDR3 region has the DNA TGTGCCAGTGGGGGGGGAGAATTGAATCAGCCCCAGCATTTT. Its protein product is CASGGGELNQPQHF.